The 22 T cell receptor beta chains below all came from one sample that was sequenced in a study of identical twins. TCRdb redid the calling of the 5' RACE reads with MiXCR, one entry per CDR3 protein. The table has just over 500,000 distinct CDR3 sequences, about 20% seen once. This same sample was also part of a study on T cells expressing NK-cell markers.

The sequenced sample consisted of CD4+ T cells sorted from blood. These receptors all come from a woman aged 18-35 years in good health.

This CDR3 reads CSAIQGAQGYTF. For the CDR3, the DNA is TGCAGTGCGATACAGGGGGCGCAAGGCTACACCTTC. The chain has TRBV20-1 and TRBJ1-2; 9 nucleotides agree with TRBD1. The CDR3 covers 12 residues. The V gene end was trimmed by 6 bases and the J gene end by 8 bases; junction bases not matched to a gene: 7. CDR1 and CDR2 from the germline V gene are DFQATT and SNEGSKA (reference sequence).

This clonotype appeared a few times. V gene TRBV14 combines with J gene TRBJ2-3; 7 bases agree with TRBD2. Germline CDR1 reads SGHDN; CDR2 reads FVKESK. Unmatched junction bases numbered 6, after V lost 1 base and J lost 2 bases. This CDR3 contains 16 residues. The CDR3 sequence is CASSQGASGTTDTQYF. The CDR3, as DNA: TGTGCCAGCAGCCAAGGGGCTAGCGGTACCACAGATACGCAGTATTTT.

In its sample, this clonotype was seen a few times. The genes are TRBV7-9 and TRBJ2-7; perhaps TRBD1 as D (5 bases). CDR3 size: 13 residues. Trimming took 4 bases from V and 6 from J, leaving 13 bases between them. Germline-derived CDR1 and CDR2 are SEHNR and FQNEAQ (reference sequence). In DNA, the CDR3 is TGTGCCAGCAGCTCTATCCAGGGTGCCGAGCAGTACTTC. Translating it yields CASSSIQGAEQYF.

The rearrangement links TRBV11-2 to TRBJ2-3; 7 positions match TRBD2. The germline gives CDR1 SGHAT, CDR2 FQNNGV. CDR3 length: 15 amino acids. Trimming at V came to 5 bases and at J to 1 base, leaving 6 bases not matched to a gene. The CDR3 protein is CASSAGDSRTDTQYF. CDR3 DNA: TGTGCCAGCAGCGCGGGGGACTCACGCACAGATACGCAGTATTTT.

Ten or more counts support this clonotype. The rearrangement joins TRBV20-1 to TRBJ2-3; D gene ambiguous. This CDR3 has 11 amino acids. The V gene's germline CDR1 is DFQATT and CDR2 SNEGSKA (reference sequence). V was shortened by 7 bases and J by 6 bases, with 11 bases between the two germline ends. CDR3 sequence: CSVRVGDTQYF. CDR3 sequence (DNA): TGCAGTGTCAGAGTCGGGGATACGCAGTATTTT.

This clonotype was counted only a few times. One end of the junction varies from germline; a read error may be responsible. The CDR3 DNA reads TGTGCTAGCAGCTTCTCCCGATCGGAGACCCAGTACTTC. Translating it yields CASSFSRSETQYF. The gene calls are TRBV7-7 and TRBJ2-5; the D is unclear. This CDR3 region has 13 residues. Germline assignment: CDR1 SSHAT and CDR2 FNYEAQ (reference sequence).

This CDR3 is CASSIRGTEAFF. Written as DNA, the CDR3 is TGTGCCAGTAGTATTAGGGGGACTGAAGCTTTCTTT. The chain combines TRBV19 with TRBJ1-1, with D maybe TRBD1 (6 bases). V was pared by 3 bases and J by 5 bases, with 7 bases between. Germline V gene data show CDR1 as LNHDA and CDR2 as SQIVND (reference sequence). The CDR3 is made up of 12 amino acids.

The table lists this clonotype with a few counts. J is TRBJ2-7 and V is TRBV5-1; D could derive from TRBD1 or TRBD2 (6 bases each). Germline lookup yields CDR1 SGHRS and CDR2 YFSETQ. The CDR3 covers 16 residues. Trimming removed 4 bases at V and 7 bases at J, with 24 bases between. DNA of the CDR3: TGCGCCAGCAGCCCCAAAACAGACCACCGGGGGCTTGAGCAGTACTTC. It codes for CASSPKTDHRGLEQYF.

The genes are TRBV4-1 and TRBJ2-5, with 9 bases that match TRBD2. The CDR3 consists of 16 residues. Germline V gene sequence: CDR1 MGHRA, CDR2 YSYEKL. Losses at the gene ends were 1 base for V and 5 bases for J; bases not matched to a gene: 8. The CDR3 DNA follows: TGCGCCAGCAGCCAAGTGGCTAGCGGGGAGAGGGAGACCCAGTACTTC. Protein sequence: CASSQVASGERETQYF.

This clonotype has a count of ten or more. The chain combines TRBV29-1 with TRBJ2-2; D possibly matches TRBD1 or TRBD2 (5 bases each). The germline CDR1 and CDR2 sequences are SQVTM and ANQGSEA. Trimming removed 4 bases from V and 2 bases from J, with 11 bases in between. The CDR3 sequence is 14 residues long. The CDR3 DNA reads as TGCAGCGTTGTGAGAGGGGCAAACACCGGGGAGCTGTTTTTT. Translating it yields CSVVRGANTGELFF.

The V call is TRBV12-3 or TRBV12-4, the J call TRBJ1-5; 8 nucleotides line up with TRBD1. The CDR3 consists of 15 residues. V was clipped by 7 bases and J by 3 bases; unmatched bases: 8. In DNA form, the CDR3 reads TGTGCCAGCAAATCCGGGACAGGTCCCAATCAGCCCCAGCATTTT. Encoded protein: CASKSGTGPNQPQHF.

The table lists this clonotype with many counts. The chain employs TRBV5-1 and TRBJ1-2; 8 bases match TRBD1. This CDR3 region has 12 residues. V shed 5 bases, J shed 7 bases, and the junction held 4 bases outside the gene matches. Germline V CDR1 and CDR2: SGHRS, YFSETQ. The DNA for the CDR3 is TGCGCCAGCAGTCTGACAGGGGTTGGCTACACCTTC. Its protein is CASSLTGVGYTF.

This clonotype was seen repeatedly, ten times or more. The chain joins TRBV4-3 to TRBJ2-1, with D maybe TRBD2 (6 bases). Per the germline V gene, CDR1 is LGHNA and CDR2 is YSLEER. V shed 4 bases and J shed 3 bases, with 7 bases lying between them. The CDR3 spans 13 residues. The CDR3 reads CASSREVYNEQFF. The CDR3 DNA sequence: TGCGCCAGCAGCCGGGAGGTCTACAATGAGCAGTTCTTC.

This chain connects TRBV5-1 to TRBJ2-7, with 10 nucleotides matching TRBD1. Germline CDR1 reads SGHRS; CDR2 reads YFSETQ. The CDR3 extends over 15 amino acids. The ends lost 4 bases at V and 4 bases at J; junction bases unmatched: 8. In nucleotides, the CDR3 is TGCGCCAGCAGCCAGGAGACAGGGGGCCCGTACGAGCAGTACTTC. Translated: CASSQETGGPYEQYF. The full variable domain, rest sourced from reference TRBV5-1 and TRBJ2-7, is KAGVTQTPRYLIKTRGQQVTLSCSPISGHRSVSWYQQTPGQGLQFLFEYFSETQRNKGNFPGRFSGRQFSNSRSEMNVSTLELGDSALYLCASSQETGGPYEQYFGPGTRLTVT.

This clonotype was counted a few times. The V call is TRBV7-9, the J call TRBJ2-7; no clear D gene. The CDR3 consists of 14 residues. Trimming left V 4 bases short and J 2 bases short, with 12 bases between. The germline V gene has CDR1 SEHNR and CDR2 FQNEAQ (reference sequence). This chain's CDR3 is CASSSYTHPYEQYF. CDR3 bases: TGTGCCAGCAGCTCCTACACGCACCCCTACGAGCAGTACTTC.

The V gene is TRBV10-2, the J gene TRBJ1-4; the D is unclear. The length of the CDR3 is 12 residues. The V end lost 4 bases, the J end lost 8 bases, and 8 bases lay between the germline ends. Germline V CDR1 and CDR2: WSHSY, SAAADI. CDR3 sequence reads: CASSAEREKLFF. The CDR3 DNA sequence: TGCGCCAGCAGTGCTGAGAGGGAAAAACTGTTTTTT.

The rearrangement joins TRBV5-1 to TRBJ2-3; weak D call: TRBD1 (6 bases). From germline, CDR1 is SGHRS and CDR2 YFSETQ. The CDR3 has 15 residues. Trimming left V 1 base short and J 4 bases short, with 13 bases between. CDR3 residues: CASSLRLKGADTQYF. The DNA of the CDR3 is TGCGCCAGCAGCTTGAGGTTAAAGGGGGCAGATACGCAGTATTTT.

The chain employs TRBV5-1 and TRBJ1-1; D not resolved. CDR1 is SGHRS, CDR2 YFSETQ, per germline. Trimming left V 3 bases short and J 4 bases short, with 7 bases between. CDR3 length: 12 residues. The CDR3 region has the DNA TGCGCCAGCAGCTGGGGTGCCACTGAAGCTTTCTTT. The encoded protein is CASSWGATEAFF.

The chain is built from TRBV11-2 and TRBJ2-3, with unresolved D. Trimming left V 5 bases short and J 3 bases short, with 12 bases between. Germline V gives CDR1 SGHAT, CDR2 FQNNGV. CDR3 length: 14 residues. Here the CDR3 reads CASSVTTGTDTQYF. DNA for the CDR3: TGTGCCAGCAGCGTAACGACCGGTACAGATACGCAGTATTTT.

This chain connects TRBV7-9 to TRBJ2-1; 13 bases fit TRBD2. Unmatched junction bases numbered 3, after V lost 4 bases and J lost 6 bases. CDR3 size: 15 residues. Per germline, CDR1 SEHNR and CDR2 FQNEAQ (reference sequence). The CDR3 DNA reads as TGTGCCAGCAGCTCAGGGACTAGCGGGGTCAATGAGCAGTTCTTC. This encodes CASSSGTSGVNEQFF.

A few counts support this clonotype. The rearrangement uses TRBV20-1 and TRBJ1-2; D ambiguous. CDR3 length equals 11 residues. Trimming shortened V by 4 bases and J by 2 bases, and 5 bases separated the two germline ends. The germline V gene has CDR1 DFQATT and CDR2 SNEGSKA (reference sequence). For the CDR3, the DNA is TGCAGTGCTACGCCCAACTATGGCTACACCTTC. Encoded protein: CSATPNYGYTF.

The genes are TRBV5-1 and TRBJ2-7, with D unclear. Trimming stripped 2 bases from V and 3 bases from J, with 15 bases between. The CDR3 loop spans 15 amino acids. The germline gives CDR1 SGHRS, CDR2 YFSETQ. CDR3 DNA sequence: TGCGCCAGCAGCTTAAACCCAGCTTATGACTACGAGCAGTACTTC. Translation: CASSLNPAYDYEQYF.